These 32 T cell receptor beta chains originate from one sample sequenced in a study of T cell responses to AZD1222 COVID-19 vaccine. Here immunoSEQ multiplex PCR was the method, and the copy in TCRdb shows in-frame clones only, minus some. This table holds about 170,000 clones, around nine tenths found once. The sample here was peripheral blood, taken on day 0 of AZD1222 vaccination. The receptors originated from an adult in good health.

The J gene is TRBJ2-1, the V gene TRBV12-3 or TRBV12-4, with 11 bases identical to TRBD2. This CDR3 has 13 residues. V gave up 5 bases and J gave up 9 bases; unmatched junction bases: 3. The CDR3 here is CASSMGLAVEQFF. The CDR3 DNA reads TGTGCCAGCAGTATGGGACTAGCGGTTGAGCAGTTCTTC.

This sequence joins TRBV5-1 and TRBJ1-1, with TRBD1 identical over 8 bases. Germline values: CDR1 SGHRS, CDR2 YFSETQ. The ends lost 4 bases at V and 1 base at J; junction bases unmatched: 3. The CDR3 consists of 14 residues. This chain's CDR3 is CASSPGQGNTEAFF. The CDR3, as DNA: TGCGCCAGCAGCCCCGGACAGGGGAACACTGAAGCTTTCTTT.

The gene calls are TRBV18 and TRBJ2-6, with D tentatively TRBD2 (6 bases). The CDR3 runs to 18 residues. Germline-derived CDR1 and CDR2 are KGHSH and LQKENI. The germline V and J ends were trimmed by 1 base and 0 bases, with 13 bases remaining between them. The CDR3 sequence: CASSPLASESSGANVLTF. DNA of the CDR3: TGTGCCAGCTCACCACTAGCTAGCGAAAGCTCTGGGGCCAACGTCCTGACTTTC.

The chain has TRBV18 and TRBJ1-6, with D unclear. The V end was cut by 3 bases, the J end by 1 base, with 13 bases between. Germline values: CDR1 KGHSH, CDR2 LQKENI. The CDR3 length is 17 residues. The CDR3 sequence: CASSPERIWSYNSPLHF. In nucleotides, the CDR3 is TGTGCCAGCTCACCTGAGAGGATCTGGTCCTATAATTCACCCCTCCACTTT.

V usage is TRBV2 and J usage is TRBJ2-7, with D hard to call. Trimming removed 0 bases from V and 6 bases from J, with 6 bases in between. CDR1 is SNHLY and CDR2 is FYNNEI in the germline V gene. CDR3 length equals 12 residues. The chain's CDR3 is CASSEASGEQYF. In DNA form, the CDR3 reads TGTGCCAGCAGTGAAGCGTCGGGCGAGCAGTACTTC. Variable domain in full (rest from reference TRBV2 and TRBJ2-7): EPEVTQTPSHQVTQMGQEVILRCVPISNHLYFYWYRQILGQKVEFLVSFYNNEISEKSEIFDDQFSVERPDGSNFTLKIRSTKLEDSAMYFCASSEASGEQYFGPGTRLTVT.

The J gene is TRBJ1-4, the V gene TRBV3-1 (or the pseudogene TRBV3-2); D is possibly TRBD1 (6 bases). Germline CDR1 is LGHDT and CDR2 is YNNKEL (reference sequence). The CDR3 has 16 residues. The ends were cut back, 3 bases at V and 8 bases at J, with 19 bases in the middle. The CDR3 nucleotides read TGTGCCAGCAGCCACCTCGTGGGGGGCCCCCAGGAAAAACTGTTTTTT. As protein: CASSHLVGGPQEKLFF.

This clone was seen only once. The chain carries TRBV5-4 and TRBJ1-2, with a possible D match to TRBD1 (6 bases). The CDR3 totals 13 residues. Trimming pared 4 bases from V and 2 bases from J, leaving 9 bases between. Germline V gives CDR1 SGHNT, CDR2 YYREEE (reference sequence). The CDR3 DNA is TGTGCCAGCAGCGAGGGGGGAAACTATGGCTACACCTTC. Translated, it gives CASSEGGNYGYTF. The full variable domain, with the rest looked up from reference TRBV5-4 and TRBJ1-2, is ETGVTQSPTHLIKTRGQQVTLRCSSQSGHNTVSWYQQALGQGPQFIFQYYREEENGRGNFPPRFSGLQFPNYSSELNVNALELDDSALYLCASSEGGNYGYTFGSGTRLTVV.

Of note for this clone: In the same sample, other DNA sequences code for this CDR3. This chain joins TRBV6-5 and TRBJ1-1, with D unclear. This CDR3 contains 11 residues. The germline V gene encodes CDR1 MNHEY and CDR2 SVGAGI. Trimming removed 9 bases at V and 1 base at J, with 6 bases between. CDR3 sequence: CASRENTEAFF. As DNA, the CDR3 is TGTGCCAGTAGAGAGAACACTGAAGCTTTCTTT.

This CDR3 reads CASSKAGSYNEQFF. The CDR3 bases are TGTGCCAGTAGTAAGGCGGGCTCCTACAATGAGCAGTTCTTC. V usage is TRBV19 and J usage is TRBJ2-1; possibly TRBD2 for D (5 bases). The CDR3 has 14 amino acids. Germline CDR1 and CDR2: LNHDA and SQIVND (reference sequence). Trimming took off 4 bases at V and 0 bases at J, with 7 bases between the two ends.

This clone was counted once. The rearrangement uses TRBV6-1 and TRBJ2-2; TRBD2 might be the D (6 bases). Trimming cost V 0 bases and J 2 bases, with 10 bases left between them. Germline CDR1 MNHNS, CDR2 SASEGT. The CDR3 has 16 amino acids. The CDR3 loop reads CASSEAGTFNTGELFF. The CDR3 coding sequence is TGTGCCAGCAGTGAAGCCGGGACTTTCAACACCGGGGAGCTGTTTTTT.

The chain uses TRBV5-1 and TRBJ2-1, with TRBD2 matching over 7 bases. The length of the CDR3 is 15 residues. With V trimmed by 3 bases and J by 0 bases, 3 bases remained unmatched. CDR1 is SGHRS and CDR2 is YFSETQ in the germline V gene. CDR3 bases: TGCGCCAGCAGCTCTCTAGCGGTCTCCTACAATGAGCAGTTCTTC. Translating gives CASSSLAVSYNEQFF.

The chain couples TRBV27 to TRBJ1-2; TRBD1 matches at 9 bases. Germline CDR1 and CDR2: MNHEY and SMNVEV (reference sequence). CDR3 length: 16 residues. V shed 5 bases and J 4 bases; nucleotides not matched to a gene: 11. The DNA of the CDR3 is TGTGCCAGCAGTCTAAGAGGGACAGGGTCCAGCTATGGCTACACCTTC. Residues: CASSLRGTGSSYGYTF.

The chain recombines TRBV2 with TRBJ2-3, with no clear D. There are 16 residues in the CDR3. The V end lost 2 bases, the J end lost 0 bases, and 12 bases lay between the germline ends. From germline, CDR1 is SNHLY and CDR2 FYNNEI. The CDR3, as DNA: TGTGCCAGCAGTGAACGGATCCTCTCTAGCACAGATACGCAGTATTTT. Its translation: CASSERILSSTDTQYF.

In DNA form, the CDR3 reads TGCAGCGCCACCGGGACGACGAATGAAAAACTGTTTTTT. Residues: CSATGTTNEKLFF. The genes are TRBV29-1 and TRBJ1-4; tentative D call: TRBD1 (5 bases). The CDR3 spans 13 residues. Germline V gene lookup returns CDR1 SQVTM and CDR2 ANQGSEA. V lost 7 bases and J 5 bases, leaving 14 bases between the germline ends.

The V call is TRBV5-1, the J call TRBJ1-5, with a tentative D call TRBD1 (5 bases). CDR3 length: 14 amino acids. Trimming cost V 0 bases and J 6 bases, with 10 bases left between them. Looked up from germline, CDR1 is SGHRS and CDR2 is YFSETQ. The CDR3 DNA reads TGCGCCAGCAGCTTGGCCGGGGGGACTCAGCCCCAGCATTTT. Residues: CASSLAGGTQPQHF.

This clone was seen just once. The chain is built from TRBV30 and TRBJ1-3, with D possibly being TRBD1 (5 bases). The CDR3 contains 14 residues. Trimming shortened V by 2 bases and J by 4 bases, and 12 bases separated the two germline ends. Germline V gives CDR1 GTSNPN, CDR2 SVGIG (reference sequence). The CDR3 loop is CAWSMVAGGNTIYF. CDR3 DNA sequence: TGTGCCTGGAGTATGGTGGCAGGGGGAAACACCATATATTTT.

J is TRBJ1-4 and V is TRBV7-9; perhaps TRBD1 as D (6 bases). In germline, CDR1 is SEHNR, CDR2 FQNEAQ (reference sequence). Trimming cost V 5 bases and J 4 bases, with 14 bases left between them. The CDR3 has 15 amino acids. Here the CDR3 reads CASSPPDSYNEKLFF. The CDR3 DNA sequence: TGTGCCAGCAGCCCACCGGACAGTTATAATGAAAAACTGTTTTTT.

V usage is TRBV7-8 and J usage is TRBJ2-3; 10 positions match TRBD1. The trim removed 5 bases at V and 0 bases at J, leaving 17 bases unmatched. The germline V gene encodes CDR1 SGHVS and CDR2 FQNEAQ. This CDR3 region has 20 residues. Here the CDR3 reads CASSQHPGQGIAGSTDTQYF. The CDR3 nucleotides are TGTGCCAGCAGCCAACATCCGGGACAGGGGATAGCGGGGAGCACAGATACGCAGTATTTT.

This clone was found a few times. The chain employs TRBV9 and TRBJ2-1; 11 nucleotides match TRBD2. The germline V gene encodes CDR1 SGDLS and CDR2 YYNGEE. Unmatched junction bases numbered 7, after V lost 2 bases and J lost 3 bases. This CDR3 contains 17 residues. The DNA of the CDR3 is TGTGCCAGCAGCGTTGATTTAGCGGGAGGGGTCTACAATGAGCAGTTCTTC. It translates to CASSVDLAGGVYNEQFF.

The V and J genes are TRBV6-4 and TRBJ1-1, with 7 bases that match TRBD1. CDR1 is MRHNA, CDR2 SNTAGT, per germline. CDR3 length: 14 residues. Trimming at V came to 0 bases and at J to 10 bases, leaving 8 bases not matched to a gene. The CDR3 DNA follows: TGTGCCAGCAGTGACTCGAGCGTCGGGACAGTAGCTTTCTTT. Protein: CASSDSSVGTVAFF.

This chain links TRBV30 with TRBJ1-6, with 9 nucleotides matching TRBD1. After removal of 7 bases from V and 7 bases from J, the junction contained 8 bases not matched to a gene. This CDR3 comprises 14 residues. The germline V gene encodes CDR1 GTSNPN and CDR2 SVGIG (reference sequence). CDR3 loop: CALRTGAGNSPLHF. The CDR3 DNA follows: TGTGCCTTGAGGACAGGGGCTGGGAATTCACCCCTCCACTTT. The complete variable domain, with remaining parts taken from reference TRBV30 and TRBJ1-6, reads SQTIHQWPATLVQPVGSPLSLECTVEGTSNPNLYWYRQAAGRGLQLLFYSVGIGQISSEVPQNLSASRPQDRQFILSSKKLLLSDSGFYLCALRTGAGNSPLHFGNGTRLTVT.

This chain connects TRBV5-5 to TRBJ2-7, with D unclear. Deletions cut 1 base from V and 9 bases from J, with 8 bases between. CDR1 is SGHKS and CDR2 is YYEKEE in the germline V gene (reference sequence). This CDR3 is built from 11 residues. The CDR3 spells CASSLRDWQYF. The CDR3, as DNA: TGTGCCAGCAGCTTGAGAGACTGGCAGTACTTC. Supplemented by reference TRBV5-5 and TRBJ2-7, the full variable domain reads DAGVTQSPTHLIKTRGQQVTLRCSPISGHKSVSWYQQVLGQGPQFIFQYYEKEERGRGNFPDRFSARQFPNYSSELNVNALLLGDSALYLCASSLRDWQYFGPGTRLTVT.

This clone was counted once. Other DNA sequences in the same sample also yield this CDR3. The CDR3 protein is CASSVVGDTQYF. CDR3 coding DNA: TGTGCCAGCAGCGTAGTAGGAGATACGCAGTATTTT. The chain couples TRBV9 to TRBJ2-3; D gene ambiguous. The length of the CDR3 is 12 residues. V lost 0 bases, J lost 5 bases, and 4 bases lay in between. From germline, CDR1 is SGDLS and CDR2 YYNGEE.

The V call is TRBV2, the J call TRBJ2-7, with D hard to call. Germline V gene lookup returns CDR1 SNHLY and CDR2 FYNNEI. The V end lost 4 bases, the J end lost 5 bases, and 15 bases lay between the germline ends. This CDR3 is 14 amino acids long. The CDR3 region is CASSGTGLPDEQYF. The CDR3 DNA follows: TGTGCCAGCAGTGGGACCGGGCTCCCGGACGAGCAGTACTTC.

The chain employs TRBV6-1 and TRBJ2-5; the D call may be TRBD1 or TRBD2 (6 bases each). Between the trimmed V and J ends, which lost 2 bases and 2 bases, there was a span of 30 bases. This CDR3 contains 21 residues. Germline V gene lookup returns CDR1 MNHNS and CDR2 SASEGT. The CDR3 reads CASSEKLGGTLEDGGQETQYF. As DNA, the CDR3 is TGTGCCAGCAGTGAAAAGCTGGGCGGGACACTCGAAGATGGAGGACAAGAGACCCAGTACTTC.

The chain joins TRBV18 to TRBJ2-5; no firm D call. Germline V gives CDR1 KGHSH, CDR2 LQKENI. The CDR3 is 13 residues long. V dropped 2 bases and J dropped 1 base, with 5 bases sitting between them. The CDR3 is CASSPNSQETQYF. CDR3 DNA: TGTGCCAGCTCACCAAACAGCCAAGAGACCCAGTACTTC. Together with reference TRBV18 and TRBJ2-5, the CDR3 gives the full variable domain: NAGVMQNPRHLVRRRGQEARLRCSPMKGHSHVYWYRQLPEEGLKFMVYLQKENIIDESGMPKERFSAEFPKEGPSILRIQQVVRGDSAAYFCASSPNSQETQYFGPGTRLLVL.

Only one count was recorded for this clone. The genes are TRBV7-9 and TRBJ2-7, with 12 bases identical to TRBD2. The CDR3 totals 17 residues. V was clipped by 0 bases and J by 6 bases; unmatched bases: 9. Per germline, CDR1 SEHNR and CDR2 FQNEAQ (reference sequence). For the CDR3, the DNA is TGTGCCAGCAGCTTAGCGGCGGGGCTAGCGGGAGGGCGCGAGCAGTACTTC. Encoded protein: CASSLAAGLAGGREQYF. The whole variable domain, remainder taken from reference TRBV7-9 and TRBJ2-7, is DTGVSQNPRHKITKRGQNVTFRCDPISEHNRLYWYRQTLGQGPEFLTYFQNEAQLEKSRLLSDRFSAERPKGSFSTLEIQRTEQGDSAMYLCASSLAAGLAGGREQYFGPGTRLTVT.

This clone came up a few times. This chain joins TRBV9 and TRBJ1-2; no clear D. The CDR3 is 14 amino acids. Germline values: CDR1 SGDLS, CDR2 YYNGEE. Trimming cost V 0 bases and J 4 bases, with 10 bases left between them. Written as DNA, the CDR3 is TGTGCCAGCAGCGTAGATGGGGAGCGCTATGGCTACACCTTC. Protein product: CASSVDGERYGYTF.

This chain links TRBV7-9 with TRBJ1-1; 7 bases align to TRBD1. Germline CDR1 SEHNR, CDR2 FQNEAQ (reference sequence). V was pared by 6 bases and J by 3 bases, with 4 bases of the junction left unmatched. CDR3 length: 13 amino acids. The CDR3 sequence is CASRTGSDTEAFF. The CDR3 nucleotides read TGTGCCAGCAGGACAGGGTCGGACACTGAAGCTTTCTTT.

The chain recombines TRBV5-6 with TRBJ2-2; D is perhaps TRBD1 or TRBD2 (5 bases each). Trimming removed 2 bases from V and 3 bases from J, with 11 bases in between. Germline-derived CDR1 and CDR2 are SGHDT and YYEEEE. The CDR3 is 15 residues long. CDR3 bases: TGTGCCAGCAGCTTCCGGGACGGATACACCGGGGAGCTGTTTTTT. Translating it yields CASSFRDGYTGELFF.

The rearrangement links TRBV21-1 to TRBJ1-2; whether TRBD1, the table's D call, matches the DNA was not checked. TRBV21-1 is termed a pseudogene. CDR3 length: 14 amino acids. In DNA, the CDR3 is TGTGCCAGCAACCAGATCGGTCAGGTCGATGGCTACACCTTC. This gives the protein CASNQIGQVDGYTF.

The genes are TRBV7-9 and TRBJ2-7; no firm D call. Trimming stripped 1 base from V and 5 bases from J, with 3 bases between. Germline CDR1 reads SEHNR; CDR2 reads FQNEAQ (reference sequence). The CDR3 sequence is 11 residues long. DNA of the CDR3: TGTGCCAGCAGCTTAGGGGACGAGCAGTACTTC. Amino acid sequence: CASSLGDEQYF.